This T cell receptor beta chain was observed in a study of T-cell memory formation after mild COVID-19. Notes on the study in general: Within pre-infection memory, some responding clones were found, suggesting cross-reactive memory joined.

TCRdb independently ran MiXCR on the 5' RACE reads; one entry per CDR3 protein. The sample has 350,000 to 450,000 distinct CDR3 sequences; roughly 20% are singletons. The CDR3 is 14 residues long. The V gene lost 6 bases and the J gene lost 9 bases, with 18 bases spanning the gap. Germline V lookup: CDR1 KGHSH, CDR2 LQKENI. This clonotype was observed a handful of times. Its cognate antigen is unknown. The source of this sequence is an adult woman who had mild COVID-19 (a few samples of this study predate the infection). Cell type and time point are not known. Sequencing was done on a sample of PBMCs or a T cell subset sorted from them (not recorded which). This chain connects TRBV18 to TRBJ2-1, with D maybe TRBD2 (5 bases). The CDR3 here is CASSPVAGVGEQFF. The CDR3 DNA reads TGTGCCAGCTCCCCAGTTGCGGGTGTTGGTGAGCAGTTCTTC.